What follows describes a single T cell receptor beta chain. There is no known antigen for this receptor. Its ends do not fully match the called genes, so a read error is possible. Libraries were built with the immunoSEQ multiplex PCR assay. For most patients, genomic DNA was isolated using the Qiagen DNeasy Blood and Tissue Kit and was shipped frozen to Adaptive Biotechnologies for TCR sequencing. High-throughput TCR-beta CDR3 sequencing of genomic DNA from most patients was performed by Adaptive Biotechnologies. As for how the authors treated the data: Adaptive's ImmunoSEQ software supplied the TCR sequencing data for around 19 patients, while MiXCR and VDJtools were used to process a few other patients. To correct CD4 versus CD8 sorting errors, sequences present in both subsets at a frequency ratio below 5:1 were removed. Because the origin of CDR3 nucleotide sequences shared between donor and recipient could not be assigned, those sequences were removed. To be classed as alloreactive, a clone needed at least 2-fold expansion over unstimulated cells and a minimum CFSE-low frequency of 0.002% (template counts) or 0.001% (read counts). Clones were considered mappable if detected in sequenced pre-transplant spleen, lymph node, or MLR CFSE-low populations of the donor or recipient. Cumulative frequency of alloreactive clones was calculated as a percentage of all sequences weighted by copy number. Drawn from immuneACCESS, this table holds only the in-frame rearrangements with V and J called that TCRdb kept. Clones are partly lost; checked studies trace under half to an unresolved V gene and leave the rest unexplained. The DNA gave D and trimming, while V, J and clone size come from that table. Recorded for this sample are fewer than 150,000 clones; more than 90% of them occurred a single time. Approximately 0.17% of the sample belongs to the ten largest clones.

This sample stems from a study of graft-versus-host responses after intestinal transplantation (dated by TCRdb to the early 2020s). About the study as a whole: The transplants that recipients got were multivisceral, liver-intestinal, or isolated intestinal. The cohort enrolled some 23 intestinal transplant recipients including one retransplant, and 3 patients lacking pretransplant specimens were excluded. Alloreactive clones were identified by sequencing pre-transplant mixed lymphocyte reaction products and comparing these products with unstimulated pre-transplant donor and recipient T cells. Donor T cell macrochimerism was defined as a peak of at least 4% donor T cells among recipient peripheral blood mononuclear cells. Every recipient was given anti-thymocyte globulin induction, followed by about 3 years of maintenance tacrolimus and steroids. After intestinal transplantation, graft-versus-host and host-versus-graft alloreactive T cell clones in the graft, circulation and bone marrow were tracked using bulk TCR-beta CDR3 sequencing. Instead of going to the commercial service, samples from a few later patients were sequenced in-house on an Illumina MiSeq and processed with MiXCR.

The time point label, read with the paper, signifies: cells obtained before transplantation from donor or recipient. CD3+CD4+ and CD3+CD8+ populations were FACS-sorted from unstimulated pre-transplant donor and recipient cells taken from spleen or lymph nodes. Reading from cysteine to phenylalanine, the CDR3 counts 15 amino acids. Only the CDR3 part of the read is kept: 45 bases, read in frame from the first base. For CDR1 and CDR2, the germline V gene lists MNHEY and SVGAGI. Overall study outcomes, separate from this receptor: GvH clones were detected in recipient bone marrow, and some appeared earlier in ileal mucosa or blood, consistent with an intestinal mucosal origin. Early after transplant, peak levels of circulating GvH clones were associated with declines in HvG clones. Conclusions were limited by the relatively low number and heterogeneity of intestinal transplant patients. In patients with donor T cell macrochimerism, the allografts had high GvH to HvG T cell clonal ratios.

The V and J genes are TRBV6-5 and TRBJ1-1, with 11 junctional bases fitting TRBD1. The input for sequencing was unstimulated CD4+ T cells sorted from spleen or lymph node cells, taken before intestinal transplant. The source is a human donor who received an intestinal transplant. The DNA sequence reads TGTGCCAGCAGCTACTCGGGACAGGGGGACACTGAAGCTTTCTTT. Its protein reads: CASSYSGQGDTEAFF.